This T cell receptor (beta chain) derives from a study of shared clonotypes between healthy human individuals. This clone was observed a few times. The table came from immunoSEQ multiplex PCR; TCRdb's copy has only in-frame clones and leaves some out. The data hold over a million clones, with more than 75% observed a single time. CDR1 is SGHRS, CDR2 YFSETQ, per germline. Unmatched junction bases numbered 6, after V lost 0 bases and J lost 3 bases. The CDR3 runs to 16 residues. This clonotype was sampled from a young man in good health. Some clones in this sample may be carry-over from other donors' samples. The sample was memory CD4+ T cells from PBMCs. Regarding subset: CD45RA-negative fraction. The chain combines TRBV5-1 with TRBJ2-7, with 10 bases that match TRBD1. The CDR3 loop reads CASSLVTGTGVYEQYF. The CDR3 bases are TGCGCCAGCAGCTTGGTAACCGGGACAGGGGTCTACGAGCAGTACTTC.